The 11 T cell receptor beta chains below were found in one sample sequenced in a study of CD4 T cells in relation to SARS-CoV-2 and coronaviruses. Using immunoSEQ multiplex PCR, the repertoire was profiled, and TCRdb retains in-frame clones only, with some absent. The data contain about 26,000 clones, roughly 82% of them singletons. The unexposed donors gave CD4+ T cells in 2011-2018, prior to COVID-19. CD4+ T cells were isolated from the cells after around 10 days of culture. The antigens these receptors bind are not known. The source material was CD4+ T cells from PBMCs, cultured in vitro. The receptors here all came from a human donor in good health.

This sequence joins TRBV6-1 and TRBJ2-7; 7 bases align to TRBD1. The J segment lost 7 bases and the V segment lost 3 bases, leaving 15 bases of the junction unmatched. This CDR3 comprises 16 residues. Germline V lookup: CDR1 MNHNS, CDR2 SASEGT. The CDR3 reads CASSDHRTGAPKEQYF. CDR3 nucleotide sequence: TGTGCCAGCAGTGACCACCGGACAGGTGCCCCTAAAGAGCAGTACTTC.

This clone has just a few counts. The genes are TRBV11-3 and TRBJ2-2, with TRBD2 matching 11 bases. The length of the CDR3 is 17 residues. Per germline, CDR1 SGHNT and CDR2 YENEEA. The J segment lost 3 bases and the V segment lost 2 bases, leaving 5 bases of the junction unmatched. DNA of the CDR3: TGTGCCAGCAGCTTAAAAACTAGCGGGAGTTACACCGGGGAGCTGTTTTTT. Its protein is CASSLKTSGSYTGELFF.

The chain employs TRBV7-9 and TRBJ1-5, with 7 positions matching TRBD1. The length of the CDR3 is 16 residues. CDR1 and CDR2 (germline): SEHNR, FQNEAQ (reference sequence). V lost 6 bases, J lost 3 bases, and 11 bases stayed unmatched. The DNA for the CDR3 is TGTGCCAGCAGTCGTGCCGGGACAGCTTTCAATCAGCCCCAGCATTTT. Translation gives CASSRAGTAFNQPQHF.

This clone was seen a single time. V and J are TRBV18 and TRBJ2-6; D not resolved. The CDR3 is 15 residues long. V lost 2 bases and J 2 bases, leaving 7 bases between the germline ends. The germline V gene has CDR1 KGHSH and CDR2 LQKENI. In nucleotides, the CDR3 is TGTGCCAGCTCACCATTAGGTACTGGGGCCAACGTCCTGACTTTC. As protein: CASSPLGTGANVLTF.

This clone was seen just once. CDR3 sequence (DNA): TGTGCCAGCAGCTTGTTCTCGGCCGACCCCCGTGGGTATTTT. It specifies CASSLFSADPRGYF. This rearrangement joins TRBV5-6 to TRBJ2-3; D not resolved. The germline CDR1 and CDR2 sequences are SGHDT and YYEEEE. The CDR3 loop spans 14 amino acids. With 1 base removed from V and 14 bases from J, the gap between germline ends came to 20 bases.

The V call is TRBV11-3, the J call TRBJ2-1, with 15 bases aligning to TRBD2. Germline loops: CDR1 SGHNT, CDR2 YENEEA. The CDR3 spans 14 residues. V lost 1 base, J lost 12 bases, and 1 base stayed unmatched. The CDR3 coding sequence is TGTGCCAGCAGCTTAGGGGGACTAGCGGGAGGGCAGTTCTTC. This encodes CASSLGGLAGGQFF.

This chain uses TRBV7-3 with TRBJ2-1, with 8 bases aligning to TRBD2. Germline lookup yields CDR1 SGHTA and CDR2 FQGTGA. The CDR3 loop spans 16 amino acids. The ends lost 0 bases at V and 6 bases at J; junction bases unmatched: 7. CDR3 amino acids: CASSLTSTSGSNEQFF. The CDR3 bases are TGTGCCAGCAGCTTAACGAGTACTAGCGGAAGCAATGAGCAGTTCTTC.

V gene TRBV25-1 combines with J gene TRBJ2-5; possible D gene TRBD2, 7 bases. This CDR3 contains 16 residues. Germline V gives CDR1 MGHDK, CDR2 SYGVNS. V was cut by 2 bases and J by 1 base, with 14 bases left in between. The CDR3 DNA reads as TGTGCCAGCAGTGAAGGAGGGAGGGGGATCCAAGAGACCCAGTACTTC. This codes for CASSEGGRGIQETQYF. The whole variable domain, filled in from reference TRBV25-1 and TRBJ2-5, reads EADIYQTPRYLVIGTGKKITLECSQTMGHDKMYWYQQDPGMELHLIHYSYGVNSTEKGDLSSESTVSRIRTEHFPLTLESARPSHTSQYLCASSEGGRGIQETQYFGPGTRLLVL.

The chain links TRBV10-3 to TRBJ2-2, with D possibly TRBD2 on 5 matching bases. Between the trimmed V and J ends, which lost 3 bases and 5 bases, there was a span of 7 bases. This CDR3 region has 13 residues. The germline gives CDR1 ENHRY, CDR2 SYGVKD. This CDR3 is CAISDSGTGELFF. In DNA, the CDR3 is TGTGCCATCAGTGATTCGGGGACCGGGGAGCTGTTTTTT.

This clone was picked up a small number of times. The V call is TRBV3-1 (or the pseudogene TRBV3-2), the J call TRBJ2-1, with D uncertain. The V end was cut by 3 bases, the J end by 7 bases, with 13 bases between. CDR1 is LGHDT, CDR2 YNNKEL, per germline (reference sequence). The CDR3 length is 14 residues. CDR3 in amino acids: CASSHPGPSNEQFF. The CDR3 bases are TGTGCCAGCAGCCATCCCGGACCGTCGAATGAGCAGTTCTTC.

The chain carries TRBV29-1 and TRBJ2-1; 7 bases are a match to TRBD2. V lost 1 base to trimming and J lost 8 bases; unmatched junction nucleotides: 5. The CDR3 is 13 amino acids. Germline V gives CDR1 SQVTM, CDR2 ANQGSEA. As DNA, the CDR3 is TGCAGCGTTGAAGTGGGGGGGTGGGATGAGCAGTTCTTC. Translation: CSVEVGGWDEQFF.